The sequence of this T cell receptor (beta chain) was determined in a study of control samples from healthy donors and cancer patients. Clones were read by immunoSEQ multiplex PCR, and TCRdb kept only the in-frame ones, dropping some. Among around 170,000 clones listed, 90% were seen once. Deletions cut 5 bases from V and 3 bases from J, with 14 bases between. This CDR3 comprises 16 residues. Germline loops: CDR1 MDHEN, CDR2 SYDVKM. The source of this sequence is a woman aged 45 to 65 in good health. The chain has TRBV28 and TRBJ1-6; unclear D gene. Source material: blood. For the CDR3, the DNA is TGTGCCAGCAGTCCATCCGGTCAATTCTATAATTCACCCCTCCACTTT. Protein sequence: CASSPSGQFYNSPLHF.